This T cell receptor (beta chain) appears in the sequencing data of a study of T cell changes during pregnancy in multiple sclerosis. The data were produced by immunoSEQ multiplex PCR, yet TCRdb's version contains in-frame clones alone and is incomplete. The data contain tens of thousands of clones, 93% of them singletons. J was trimmed by 3 bases and V by 5 bases; bases with no gene match: 3. CDR1 is LNHDA, CDR2 SQIVND, per germline (reference sequence). This CDR3 contains 14 residues. V usage is TRBV19 and J usage is TRBJ2-2; 7 bases are a match to TRBD1. This sequence was found in a female donor with multiple sclerosis, enrolled in a pregnancy study. This specimen was CD8+ T cells from peripheral blood mononuclear cells, taken in the third trimester of pregnancy. The CDR3 DNA sequence: TGTGCCAGTAGTTTGGGGACAGACACCGGGGAGCTGTTTTTT. Translated, it gives CASSLGTDTGELFF.